A selection of T cell receptor beta chains follows, all from one sample in a study of blood T cells in healthy people across ages. One entry per CDR3 protein, called by TCRdb with MiXCR from the 5' RACE reads. The table includes around 900,000 distinct CDR3 sequences, roughly 51% detected once. Sequencing was carried out using blood. Every receptor here comes from a woman aged 55 to 70 in good health. Both conserved end residues are part of each CDR3. The D gene is left open where the match is weak. Size is stated for part of the rows, as once, few or many counts, or as a class when the clone is expanded.

D: .
V: TRBV5-6
J: TRBJ2-3
size: .
CDR3: CASSFRSSGSTDTQYF
DNA: TGTGCCAGCAGCTTCAGGTCCAGCGGTAGCACAGATACGCAGTATTTT

D: .
V: TRBV9
J: TRBJ2-7
size: .
CDR3: CAGSALYEQYF
DNA: TGTGCCGGCAGCGCCCTATACGAGCAGTACTTC

D: .
V: TRBV2
J: TRBJ2-3
size: many
CDR3: CASATFGSTDTQYF
DNA: TGTGCCAGCGCTACCTTCGGCAGCACAGATACGCAGTATTTT

D: .
V: TRBV7-9
J: TRBJ1-1
size: .
CDR3: CASSGGRVGTEAFF
DNA: TGTGCCAGCAGCGGGGGAAGAGTGGGCACTGAAGCTTTCTTT

D: TRBD1
V: TRBV28
J: TRBJ2-1
size: .
CDR3: CASINGQGVYNEQFF
DNA: TGTGCCAGCATCAATGGACAGGGCGTGTACAATGAGCAGTTCTTC

D: TRBD1
V: TRBV5-5
J: TRBJ1-2
size: .
CDR3: CASRTDRAGSYTF
DNA: TGTGCCAGCAGAACAGACAGGGCGGGGAGCTACACCTTC

D: TRBD1
V: TRBV5-1
J: TRBJ2-1
size: .
CDR3: CASSPGQVRNNEQFF
DNA: TGCGCCAGCAGCCCCGGACAGGTCCGGAACAATGAGCAGTTCTTC

D: .
V: TRBV20-1
J: TRBJ2-7
size: .
CDR3: CSARVRAGARYEQYF
DNA: TGCAGTGCTAGAGTTAGGGCAGGGGCGCGATACGAGCAGTACTTC

D: .
V: TRBV6-2/TRBV6-3
J: TRBJ2-4
size: .
CDR3: CASSYRGGDPDIQYF
DNA: TGTGCCAGCAGTTACAGGGGCGGAGACCCAGACATTCAGTACTTC

D: TRBD2
V: TRBV10-2
J: TRBJ2-3
size: .
CDR3: CASSEGGRGRTDTQYF
DNA: TGCGCCAGCAGTGAAGGCGGGAGGGGTCGCACAGATACGCAGTATTTT

D: .
V: TRBV15
J: TRBJ1-1
size: .
CDR3: CAASRGMNTEAFF
DNA: TGTGCCGCCAGCAGAGGGATGAACACTGAAGCTTTCTTT

D: .
V: TRBV15
J: TRBJ2-5
size: .
CDR3: CATSRDPGRGLQTQYF
DNA: TGTGCCACCAGCAGAGATCCAGGCAGGGGCTTGCAGACCCAGTACTTC

D: .
V: TRBV12-3/TRBV12-4
J: TRBJ2-5
size: .
CDR3: CASSGGHHQETQYF
DNA: TGTGCCAGCAGTGGGGGACACCACCAAGAGACCCAGTACTTC

D: .
V: TRBV20-1
J: TRBJ2-3
size: few
CDR3: CSAHRGGPDTQYF
DNA: TGCAGTGCGCACAGGGGGGGCCCAGATACGCAGTATTTT

D: .
V: TRBV12-3/TRBV12-4
J: TRBJ2-3
size: .
CDR3: CVSSCADPDTQYF
DNA: TGTGTCAGCAGTTGTGCCGATCCAGATACGCAGTATTTT